The T cell receptor (beta chain) under discussion was sequenced for a study of monozygotic twins with inflammatory bowel disease. Germline V lookup: CDR1 DFQATT, CDR2 SNEGSKA (reference sequence). The CDR3 has 15 amino acids. Reanalyzing the 5' RACE reads, TCRdb keeps one entry per CDR3 protein, without DNA. Reported are about 350,000 distinct CDR3 sequences; the ten largest clones contain around 2%. The receptor was isolated from a human donor with ulcerative colitis or Crohn's disease, or a healthy co-twin of an affected twin (not recorded which). The V call is TRBV20-1, the J call TRBJ2-3; TCRdb's D call, TRBD2, is unchecked because there is no DNA. Sequenced sample: blood. The CDR3 region is CSARSPPTGWDTQYF.